This T cell receptor beta chain originates from a study of T-cell reconstitution after alpha-beta-depleted transplantation in children. In its sample, this clonotype was seen a few times. The antigen is unknown. Trimming removed 0 bases at V and 0 bases at J, with 4 bases between. Germline-derived CDR1 and CDR2 are SGDLS and YYNGEE. The CDR3 has 14 residues. Findings of the study overall: From newly produced T cells came most of the T-cell counts and diversity one year after transplant. At around two months after transplant, the alpha-beta T cells were reportedly derived from several hundred expanded clones that came from non-depleted graft cells. Some patients' high day-60 TCRbeta diversity was traced to surviving recipient T cells and thymic progenitors.

Unique molecular identifiers were incorporated into the prepared TCRbeta library. TCRdb itself ran the PCR reads through MiXCR, one entry per CDR3 protein. The sample has about 98,000 distinct CDR3 sequences, less than 25% seen once. The specimen comprised PBMCs, sampled before TCRalphabeta/CD19-depleted stem cell transplant. This sequence originates from a boy aged 2 to 10 with acute lymphoblastic leukemia, due to receive a stem cell transplant. This chain links TRBV9 with TRBJ1-3; the D is unclear. CDR3 region: CASSVEDSGNTIYF. The CDR3 bases are TGTGCCAGCAGCGTAGAGGACTCTGGAAACACCATATATTTT.